The 20 T cell receptor beta chains below were found in one sample sequenced in a study of monozygotic twins with inflammatory bowel disease. No DNA is given; TCRdb re-called the 5' RACE reads and lists each CDR3 protein once. In all, the sample yields some 150,000 distinct CDR3 sequences. The sample consisted of blood. These receptors were taken from a human donor with ulcerative colitis or Crohn's disease, or a healthy co-twin of an affected twin (not recorded which).

The V call is TRBV10-3, the J call TRBJ2-7; the TCRdb D gene call, TRBD1, has no DNA to confirm it. The germline V gene has CDR1 ENHRY and CDR2 SYGVKD. The CDR3 is made up of 12 amino acids. The CDR3 here is CAINAGTPVQYF.

The chain carries TRBV11-3 and TRBJ2-7; TCRdb calls TRBD2, which cannot be checked without DNA. CDR1 SGHNT and CDR2 YENEEA come from the germline V gene. The CDR3 has 16 amino acids. CDR3: CASSALGLAGGAEQYF.

This chain links TRBV6-5 with TRBJ2-3; TCRdb names TRBD2, which stays unverified in the absence of DNA. Germline assignment: CDR1 MNHEY and CDR2 SVGAGI. There are 15 residues in the CDR3. The CDR3 here is CASSLTSTSTDTQYF.

This chain joins TRBV7-2 and TRBJ2-3; there is no DNA to check the TCRdb D call of TRBD1. CDR3 length: 15 amino acids. Germline assignment: CDR1 SGHTA and CDR2 FQGNSA. The CDR3 is CASSFRGPGTDTQYF.

The CDR3 is CASSQVGIPTDTQYF. V usage is TRBV3-1 and J usage is TRBJ2-3. The CDR3 covers 15 residues. The germline CDR1 and CDR2 sequences are LGHDT and YNNKEL (reference sequence).

V is TRBV20-1 and J is TRBJ2-3; the D call from TCRdb, TRBD1, cannot be confirmed without DNA. This CDR3 is 14 amino acids long. Germline lookup yields CDR1 DFQATT and CDR2 SNEGSKA (reference sequence). The CDR3 spells CSATDRGGTDTQYF.

J is TRBJ2-1 and V is TRBV7-8. The length of the CDR3 is 15 residues. Germline V CDR1 and CDR2: SGHVS, FQNEAQ. This CDR3 reads CASSFRNPGLNEQFF. Supplemented by reference TRBV7-8 and TRBJ2-1, the full variable domain reads GAGVSQSPRYKVAKRGQDVALRCDPISGHVSLFWYQQALGQGPEFLTYFQNEAQLDKSGLPSDRFFAERPEGSVSTLKIQRTQQEDSAVYLCASSFRNPGLNEQFFGPGTRLTVL.

This chain connects TRBV6-1 to TRBJ1-6. The germline V gene has CDR1 MNHNS and CDR2 SASEGT. The CDR3 sequence is 16 residues long. CDR3: CASTGMRTGYNSPLHF.

The chain combines TRBV7-9 with TRBJ2-1; the TRBD2 assignment by TCRdb is unverifiable without DNA. The CDR3 runs to 16 residues. The germline V gene encodes CDR1 SEHNR and CDR2 FQNEAQ (reference sequence). The CDR3 here is CASSPRFSGADNEQFF.

This chain connects TRBV4-2 to TRBJ2-7; TCRdb names TRBD1, which stays unverified in the absence of DNA. This CDR3 contains 15 residues. CDR1 is LGHNA and CDR2 is YNFKEQ in the germline V gene. The CDR3 sequence: CASSQDFGQTREQYF.

This chain links TRBV18 with TRBJ2-1; the TCRdb D gene call, TRBD2, has no DNA to confirm it. The CDR3 has 17 residues. Germline loops: CDR1 KGHSH, CDR2 LQKENI. The CDR3 here is CASSPRLAGGLKDEQFF.

The gene calls are TRBV7-6 and TRBJ1-5. The germline gives CDR1 SGHVS, CDR2 FNYEAQ. The length of the CDR3 is 13 residues. The CDR3 spells CASSLAGGEPQHF.

The V gene is TRBV4-3, the J gene TRBJ2-1; no DNA is available, so the TRBD1 call from TCRdb remains unchecked. In germline, CDR1 is LGHNA, CDR2 YSLEER. This CDR3 is 15 amino acids long. CDR3 amino acids: CASSQERGGFYEQFF.

The V and J genes are TRBV24-1 and TRBJ2-2; TCRdb selects TRBD1, and the lack of DNA leaves this call unchecked. There are 16 residues in the CDR3. From germline, CDR1 is KGHDR and CDR2 SFDVKD. The CDR3 loop reads CATSDHPGGFNGELFF.

The V gene is TRBV5-5, the J gene TRBJ1-6. This CDR3 contains 16 residues. Germline V gene data show CDR1 as SGHKS and CDR2 as YYEKEE (reference sequence). CDR3 amino acids: CASSPGKAAENSPLHF.

The chain recombines TRBV12-3 or TRBV12-4 with TRBJ2-1. The CDR3 runs to 13 residues. CDR3 sequence: CASSPRGSWEQFF.

The CDR3 loop reads CASSPRGAVFYNEQFF. This chain links TRBV28 with TRBJ2-1; TCRdb proposes TRBD1, but this gene call is untestable without DNA. Germline CDR1 MDHEN, CDR2 SYDVKM. This CDR3 spans 16 amino acids.

The CDR3 protein is CASSPSKISGANVLTF. The chain employs TRBV28 and TRBJ2-6. The CDR3 consists of 16 residues. Germline V lookup: CDR1 MDHEN, CDR2 SYDVKM.

The chain is built from TRBV5-1 and TRBJ2-7; the D call of TRBD2 rests on TCRdb alone, since no DNA is present to check it. Germline assignment: CDR1 SGHRS and CDR2 YFSETQ. This CDR3 has 14 amino acids. The chain's CDR3 is CASSFIAASYEQYF.

The rearrangement joins TRBV7-9 to TRBJ2-5; TCRdb's D call of TRBD1 is untestable without DNA. The CDR3 has 14 residues. Germline V gives CDR1 SEHNR, CDR2 FQNEAQ (reference sequence). The CDR3 is CASSLGQGKETQYF.